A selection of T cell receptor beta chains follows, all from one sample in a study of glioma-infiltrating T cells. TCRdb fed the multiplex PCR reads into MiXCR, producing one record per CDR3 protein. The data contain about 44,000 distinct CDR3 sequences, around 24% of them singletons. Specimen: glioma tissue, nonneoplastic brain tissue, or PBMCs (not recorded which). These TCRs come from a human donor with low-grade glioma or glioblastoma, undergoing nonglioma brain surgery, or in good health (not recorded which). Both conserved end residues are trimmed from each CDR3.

SARAGNTEAF,TRBJ1-1,TRBV20-1
ASSSQPSLSEQY,TRBJ2-7,TRBV7-9
SARDPQETEAF,TRBJ1-1,TRBV20-1
ASRQNFDEQF,TRBJ2-1,TRBV14
ASSEAGETDSYEQY,TRBJ2-7,TRBV2
ASSSFRGGQPQH,TRBJ1-5,TRBV27
ASSFRMDRLSYEQY,TRBJ2-7,TRBV28
SAPGTSGKRDTQY,TRBJ2-3,TRBV20-1
ASSLWGESSQPQH,TRBJ1-5,TRBV7-8
AIPNQDRDSSYNEQF,TRBJ2-1,TRBV2
ASSSPYWTGRGGYT,TRBJ1-2,TRBV11-2
SARPRGQITEAF,TRBJ1-1,TRBV20-1
ASSITANNQPQH,TRBJ1-5,TRBV19
ASSLRSEQF,TRBJ2-1,TRBV28
ASSYRYHTEAF,TRBJ1-1,TRBV7-3
ASSLGTGYGYT,TRBJ1-2,TRBV12-3/TRBV12-4
ASGFIRQGEETQY,TRBJ2-5,TRBV7-8
ASRVGTGGNQPQH,TRBJ1-5,TRBV2
ASSFGHLLMNTEAF,TRBJ1-1,TRBV11-2
ASSPRKGTSGRGYEQY,TRBJ2-7,TRBV28
ASSLDRDETQY,TRBJ2-5,TRBV5-4
ASSSSPGRGYGYT,TRBJ1-2,TRBV2
ASSPPAENTGELF,TRBJ2-2,TRBV2
ATSDPGQGARYNEQF,TRBJ2-1,TRBV24-1
ASSLYRGHTEAF,TRBJ1-1,TRBV28
ATSRVSDTEAF,TRBJ1-1,TRBV6-1
ASSQQGQGASPLH,TRBJ1-6,TRBV6-2/TRBV6-3
VSTPTPTSLYEQY,TRBJ2-7,TRBV5-6
ASSLSGQGTDEQF,TRBJ2-1,TRBV5-6
SADSLTDSYNEQF,TRBJ2-1,TRBV20-1
ASSQAQAGGGYEQY,TRBJ2-7,TRBV4-2
ASSRVPGTVDGYT,TRBJ1-2,TRBV14
ASKQDSPHEQY,TRBJ2-7,TRBV2
SARTGSGHEQY,TRBJ2-7,TRBV20-1
ASSQDMVYGSNQPQH,TRBJ1-5,TRBV4-1
ASSYSRFSYSEQF,TRBJ2-1,TRBV6-2/TRBV6-3
ASRETWHEQF,TRBJ2-1,TRBV28
ASRLRDRSLEETQY,TRBJ2-5,TRBV7-9
ASSLPGRRYQETQY,TRBJ2-5,TRBV12-3/TRBV12-4
ASGKPGNTIY,TRBJ1-3,TRBV6-2/TRBV6-3
SARDRRREVQETQY,TRBJ2-5,TRBV20-1
ASGLDGNQPQH,TRBJ1-5,TRBV10-2
ASGSNRGNQPQH,TRBJ1-5,TRBV28
ASSLGPNEQF,TRBJ2-1,TRBV12-3/TRBV12-4
ASSEVNYEQY,TRBJ2-7,TRBV6-1
ASSLGPQNEQF,TRBJ2-1,TRBV5-1
AWSETANTDTQY,TRBJ2-3,TRBV30
ASSPPGDRNNEQF,TRBJ2-1,TRBV18
ASSLGVERGLDEQY,TRBJ2-7,TRBV6-1
ASSPGVTNTEAF,TRBJ1-1,TRBV18
SVGTGQGSTEAF,TRBJ1-1,TRBV29-1
ASSQRQGVNEQF,TRBJ2-1,TRBV4-2
ASSFVSRDSSLTSTDTQY,TRBJ2-3,TRBV7-9
ASRKTSGGRQETQY,TRBJ2-5,TRBV28